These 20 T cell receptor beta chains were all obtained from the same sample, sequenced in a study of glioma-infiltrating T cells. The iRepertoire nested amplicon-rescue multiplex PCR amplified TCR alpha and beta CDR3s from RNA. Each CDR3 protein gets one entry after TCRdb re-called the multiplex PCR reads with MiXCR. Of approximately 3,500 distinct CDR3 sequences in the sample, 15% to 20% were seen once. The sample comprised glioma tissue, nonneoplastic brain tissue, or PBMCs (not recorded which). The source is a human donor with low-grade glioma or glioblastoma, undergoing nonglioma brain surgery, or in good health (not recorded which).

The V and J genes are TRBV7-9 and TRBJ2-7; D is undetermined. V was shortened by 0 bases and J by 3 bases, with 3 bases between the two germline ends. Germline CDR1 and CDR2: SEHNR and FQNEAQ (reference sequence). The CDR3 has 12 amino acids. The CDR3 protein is CASSLAYYEQYV. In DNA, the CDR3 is TGTGCCAGCAGCTTAGCCTACTACGAGCAGTACGTC.

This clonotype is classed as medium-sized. Here the CDR3 DNA reads TGCAGTGCTAGGGAGATGGAGGAGGGCTACACCTTC. Translation: CSAREMEEGYTF. This chain joins TRBV20-1 and TRBJ1-2; no clear D gene. The germline gives CDR1 DFQATT, CDR2 SNEGSKA (reference sequence). V lost 3 bases and J lost 8, with 13 bases in between. There are 12 residues in the CDR3.

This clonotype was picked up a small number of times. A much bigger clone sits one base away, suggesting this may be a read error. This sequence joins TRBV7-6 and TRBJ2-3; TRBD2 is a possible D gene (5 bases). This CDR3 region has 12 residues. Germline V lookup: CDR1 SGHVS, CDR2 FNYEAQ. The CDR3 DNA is TGTGCCGGCAGCTCCACTAGGGATACGCAGTATTTT. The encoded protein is CAGSSTRDTQYF.

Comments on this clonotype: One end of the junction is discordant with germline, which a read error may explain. CDR3 in DNA: TGTGCTAGCAGTTATCGCGACAGTATAAACACTGAAGCTTTCTTT. This translates into CASSYRDSINTEAFF. This chain links TRBV6-5 with TRBJ1-1; perhaps TRBD1 as D (5 bases). Germline CDR1 is MNHEY and CDR2 is SVGAGI. This CDR3 has 15 residues.

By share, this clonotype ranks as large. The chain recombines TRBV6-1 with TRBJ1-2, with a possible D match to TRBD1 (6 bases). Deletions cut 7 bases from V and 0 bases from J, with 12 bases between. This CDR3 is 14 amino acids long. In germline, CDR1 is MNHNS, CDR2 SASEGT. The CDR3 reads CASTVTGSNYGYTF. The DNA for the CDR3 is TGTGCCAGCACCGTTACAGGGTCTAACTATGGCTACACCTTC.

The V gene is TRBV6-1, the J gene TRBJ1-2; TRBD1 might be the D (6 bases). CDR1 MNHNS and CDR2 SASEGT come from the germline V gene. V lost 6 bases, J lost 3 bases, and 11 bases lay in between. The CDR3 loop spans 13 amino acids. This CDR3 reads CASRGAGYYGYTF. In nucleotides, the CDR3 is TGTGCCAGCAGGGGGGCTGGATACTATGGCTACACCTTC.

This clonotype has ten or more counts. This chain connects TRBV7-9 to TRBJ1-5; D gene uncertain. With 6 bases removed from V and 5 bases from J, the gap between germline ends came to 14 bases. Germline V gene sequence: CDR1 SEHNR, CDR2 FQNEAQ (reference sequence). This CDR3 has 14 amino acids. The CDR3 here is CASSTGGIDQPQHF. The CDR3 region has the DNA TGTGCCAGCAGTACGGGAGGCATTGATCAGCCCCAGCATTTT.

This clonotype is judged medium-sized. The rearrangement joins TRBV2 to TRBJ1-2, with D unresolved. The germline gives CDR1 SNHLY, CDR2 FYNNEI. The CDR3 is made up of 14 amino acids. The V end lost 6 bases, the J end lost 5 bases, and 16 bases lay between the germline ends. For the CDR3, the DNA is TGTGCCAGCAGAGACCCCGGAGAGGAGTATGGCTACACCTTC. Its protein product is CASRDPGEEYGYTF.

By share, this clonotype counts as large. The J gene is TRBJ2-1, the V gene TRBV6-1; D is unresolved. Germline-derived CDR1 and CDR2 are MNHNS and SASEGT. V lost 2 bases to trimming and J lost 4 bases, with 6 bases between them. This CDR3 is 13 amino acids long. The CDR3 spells CASSEFGYNEQFF. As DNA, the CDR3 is TGTGCCAGCAGTGAATTTGGGTACAATGAGCAGTTCTTC.

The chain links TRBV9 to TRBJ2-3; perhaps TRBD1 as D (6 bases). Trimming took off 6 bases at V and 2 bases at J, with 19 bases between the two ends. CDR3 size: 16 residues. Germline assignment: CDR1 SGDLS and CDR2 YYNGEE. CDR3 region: CASNGYRVEVTDTQYF. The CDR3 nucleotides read TGTGCCAGCAACGGATACAGGGTTGAGGTCACAGATACGCAGTATTTT. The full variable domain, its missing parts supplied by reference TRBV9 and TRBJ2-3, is DSGVTQTPKHLITATGQRVTLRCSPRSGDLSVYWYQQSLDQGLQFLIQYYNGEERAKGNILERFSAQQFPDLHSELNLSSLELGDSALYFCASNGYRVEVTDTQYFGPGTRLTVL.

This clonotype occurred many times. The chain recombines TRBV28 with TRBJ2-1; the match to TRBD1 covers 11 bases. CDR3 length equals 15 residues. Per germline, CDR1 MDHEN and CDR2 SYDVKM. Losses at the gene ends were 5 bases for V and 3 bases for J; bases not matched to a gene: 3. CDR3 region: CASSAGTGGYNEQFF. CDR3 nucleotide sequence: TGTGCCAGCAGTGCCGGGACAGGGGGCTACAATGAGCAGTTCTTC.

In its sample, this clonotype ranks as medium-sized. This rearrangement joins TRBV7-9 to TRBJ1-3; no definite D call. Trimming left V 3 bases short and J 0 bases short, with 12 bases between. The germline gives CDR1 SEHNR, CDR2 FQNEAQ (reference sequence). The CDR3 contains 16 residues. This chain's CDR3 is CASSFRVADSGNTIYF. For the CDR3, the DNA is TGTGCCAGCAGCTTCAGAGTGGCAGACTCTGGAAACACCATATATTTT.

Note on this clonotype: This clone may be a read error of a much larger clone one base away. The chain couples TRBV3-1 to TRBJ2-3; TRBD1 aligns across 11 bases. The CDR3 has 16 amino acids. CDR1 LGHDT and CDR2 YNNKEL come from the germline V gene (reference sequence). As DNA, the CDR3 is TGTGCCAGCAGCCAAGATTGGACAGGGGGCACAGATGCGCAGTATTTT. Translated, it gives CASSQDWTGGTDAQYF.

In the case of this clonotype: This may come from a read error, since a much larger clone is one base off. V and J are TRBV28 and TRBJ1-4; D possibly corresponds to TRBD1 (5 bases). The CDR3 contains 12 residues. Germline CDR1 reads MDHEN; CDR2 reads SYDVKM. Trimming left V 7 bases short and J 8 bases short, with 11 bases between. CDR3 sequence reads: CASNWDDEKLFF. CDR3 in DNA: TGTGCCAGCAACTGGGACGACGAAAAACTGTTTTTT.

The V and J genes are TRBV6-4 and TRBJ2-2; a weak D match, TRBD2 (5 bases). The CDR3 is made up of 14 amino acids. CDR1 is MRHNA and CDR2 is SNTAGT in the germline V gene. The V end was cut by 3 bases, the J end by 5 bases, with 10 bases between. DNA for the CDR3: TGTGCCAGCAGTGAAGAAACGGGGACCGGGGAGCTGTTTTTT. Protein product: CASSEETGTGELFF.

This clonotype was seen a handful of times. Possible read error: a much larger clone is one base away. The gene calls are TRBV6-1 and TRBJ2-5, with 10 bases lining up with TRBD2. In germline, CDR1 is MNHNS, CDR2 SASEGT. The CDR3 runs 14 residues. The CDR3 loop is CASKGAGGMEIQYF. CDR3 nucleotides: TGTGCCAGCAAGGGAGCGGGGGGGATGGAGATCCAGTACTTC.

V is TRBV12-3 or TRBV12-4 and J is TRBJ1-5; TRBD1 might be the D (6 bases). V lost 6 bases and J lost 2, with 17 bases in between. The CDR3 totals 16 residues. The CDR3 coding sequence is TGTGCCAGCAGCCCCGACAGGACCAGAGGCAATCAGCCCCAGCATTTT. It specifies CASSPDRTRGNQPQHF.

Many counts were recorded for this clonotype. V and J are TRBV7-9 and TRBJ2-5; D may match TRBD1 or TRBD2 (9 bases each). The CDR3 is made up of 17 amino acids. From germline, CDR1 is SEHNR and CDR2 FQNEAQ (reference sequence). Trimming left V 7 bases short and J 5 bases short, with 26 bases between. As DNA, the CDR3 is TGTGCCAGCACCCCGGGACAGGGCTTTGGACTAGCGGAGACCCAGTACTTC. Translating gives CASTPGQGFGLAETQYF.

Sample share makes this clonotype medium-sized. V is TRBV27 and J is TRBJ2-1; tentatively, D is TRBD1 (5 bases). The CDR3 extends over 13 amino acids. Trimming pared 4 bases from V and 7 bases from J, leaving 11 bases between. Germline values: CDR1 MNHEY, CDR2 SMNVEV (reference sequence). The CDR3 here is CASSWTFGNEQFF. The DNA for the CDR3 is TGTGCCAGCAGTTGGACATTCGGGAATGAGCAGTTCTTC.

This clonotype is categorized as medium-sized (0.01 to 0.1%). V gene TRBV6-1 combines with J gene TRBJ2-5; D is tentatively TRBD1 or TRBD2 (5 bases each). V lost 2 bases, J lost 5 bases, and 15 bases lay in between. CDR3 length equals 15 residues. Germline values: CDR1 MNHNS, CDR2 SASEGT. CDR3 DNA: TGTGCCAGCAGTGAAATGGGACGGAGAGGGGAGACCCAGTACTTC. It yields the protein CASSEMGRRGETQYF.